The 10 T cell receptor beta chains below come from one sample, sequenced in a study of PD-L1 blockade in urothelial cancer. Assay: immunoSEQ multiplex PCR; the TCRdb copy retains only in-frame clones and omits some. The sample carries about 51,000 clones, roughly 86% recorded once. The specimen comprised PBMCs, sampled around atezolizumab (anti-PD-L1) treatment. The receptor source for this set is a man aged 60-69 years with urothelial cancer.

The CDR3 DNA reads as TGTGCCAGCAGTTACCCAGAAAACACTGAAGCTTTCTTT. Its translation is CASSYPENTEAFF. This chain uses TRBV6-5 with TRBJ1-1; D is unresolved. This CDR3 has 13 residues. V was trimmed by 2 bases and J by 2 bases, leaving 6 bases between them. Germline CDR1 MNHEY, CDR2 SVGAGI.

V and J are TRBV10-2 and TRBJ2-2; weak D call: TRBD2 (5 bases). Trimming took 9 bases from V and 1 from J, leaving 18 bases between them. Per germline, CDR1 WSHSY and CDR2 SAAADI. CDR3 size: 16 residues. The CDR3 sequence: CASSWALAQNTGELFF. DNA of the CDR3: TGCGCCAGTTCGTGGGCTCTAGCACAGAACACCGGGGAGCTGTTTTTT.

This clone occurred once. The rearrangement uses TRBV28 and TRBJ2-2; 10 nucleotides agree with TRBD2. CDR3 length: 15 amino acids. Trimming at V came to 5 bases and at J to 4 bases, leaving 4 bases not matched to a gene. CDR1 is MDHEN, CDR2 SYDVKM, per germline. CDR3 nucleotides: TGTGCCAGCAGTAGAGCGGGAGGGGGCACCGGGGAGCTGTTTTTT. Translated, it gives CASSRAGGGTGELFF.

This clone has only one observation. The rearrangement joins TRBV6-6 to TRBJ2-7; 7 nucleotides agree with TRBD1. The CDR3 is 15 amino acids. The junction had 11 bases not matched to a gene; V was cut back by 5 bases and J by 4 bases. Germline V gene sequence: CDR1 MNHNY, CDR2 SVGAGI (reference sequence). CDR3 sequence: CASSNRQGTPYEQYF. In DNA form, the CDR3 reads TGTGCCAGCAGTAATCGACAGGGCACCCCATACGAGCAGTACTTC.

The chain couples TRBV5-1 to TRBJ2-1, with D unclear. The CDR3 has 13 residues. The V gene lost 3 bases and the J gene lost 5 bases, with 9 bases spanning the gap. CDR1 is SGHRS and CDR2 is YFSETQ in the germline V gene. The CDR3 DNA follows: TGCGCCAGCAGCTCCCTAGTCGACAATGAGCAGTTCTTC. Translating gives CASSSLVDNEQFF.

The chain employs TRBV28 and TRBJ2-7, with 7 bases lining up with TRBD1. With 6 bases clipped from V and 5 bases from J, the junction kept 7 bases outside the gene matches. Looked up from germline, CDR1 is MDHEN and CDR2 is SYDVKM. The CDR3 consists of 13 residues. This CDR3 reads CASRPHRGHEQYF. In DNA, the CDR3 is TGTGCCAGCAGACCACACAGGGGACACGAGCAGTACTTC.

This sequence joins TRBV28 and TRBJ2-2; 9 nucleotides match TRBD2. This CDR3 spans 16 amino acids. The trim removed 6 bases at V and 5 bases at J, leaving 10 bases unmatched. CDR1 MDHEN and CDR2 SYDVKM come from the germline V gene. The CDR3 spells CASSRGGRAGTGELFF. The DNA of the CDR3 is TGTGCCAGCAGCCGGGGCGGGAGGGCGGGGACCGGGGAGCTGTTTTTT.

The chain couples TRBV5-6 to TRBJ2-5, with D tentatively TRBD2 (5 bases). The length of the CDR3 is 14 residues. V lost 2 bases to trimming and J lost 7 bases, with 15 bases between them. Germline loops: CDR1 SGHDT, CDR2 YYEEEE. The CDR3 here is CASSLPHSSGTQYF. As DNA, the CDR3 is TGTGCCAGCAGCTTACCCCACTCGAGCGGGACCCAGTACTTC.

The chain has TRBV5-1 and TRBJ2-3; TRBD2 matches at 10 bases. Per germline, CDR1 SGHRS and CDR2 YFSETQ. The ends lost 4 bases at V and 4 bases at J; junction bases unmatched: 12. This CDR3 is built from 17 residues. CDR3 coding DNA: TGCGCCAGCAGCCCGAGGCTAGCGGGGGCCGGCGCAGATACGCAGTATTTT. Translated, it gives CASSPRLAGAGADTQYF.

This chain uses TRBV18 with TRBJ1-1, with 8 bases fitting TRBD1. This CDR3 is 16 amino acids long. With V trimmed by 3 bases and J by 3 bases, 9 bases remained unmatched. The V gene's germline CDR1 is KGHSH and CDR2 LQKENI. In DNA form, the CDR3 reads TGTGCCAGCTCACCCCTGACAGGGGCAGGGGACACTGAAGCTTTCTTT. Protein sequence: CASSPLTGAGDTEAFF.